This T cell receptor (beta chain) was identified during a study of blood T cell repertoires in COVID-19. The wider study: The origin of the acute and convalescent COVID-19 samples was the United States, Italy and Spain. T cells, B-cell-depleted T cells, or PBMCs provided the cDNA or gDNA that served as material.

Sequenced by immunoSEQ multiplex PCR; TCRdb stores in-frame clones only, minus some. The sample has under 350,000 clones, about 86% seen once. CDR1 is SNHLY and CDR2 is FYNNEI in the germline V gene. This CDR3 spans 17 amino acids. V shed 6 bases and J shed 0 bases, with 19 bases lying between them. Participants were aged about 18 to 89 years from 24 US areas. This chain connects TRBV2 to TRBJ2-3; weak D call: TRBD2 (5 bases). Input material: PBMCs or T cells enriched from blood (not recorded which). This TCR was recovered from a middle-aged woman with acute COVID-19. CDR3 nucleotide sequence: TGTGCCAGCAGCCTGGCCGGAATACGGGGTAGCACAGATACGCAGTATTTT. Its protein is CASSLAGIRGSTDTQYF.